The clone carrying this TCR beta chain is categorized as medium-sized. What it binds is not known. Trimming pared 7 bases from V and 7 bases from J, leaving 7 bases between. Germline loops: CDR1 SNHLY, CDR2 FYNNEI. This CDR3 has 10 residues. This specimen belongs to a study of OX40 agonist ivuxolimab in advanced cancers. TCRdb's copy holds only in-frame clones and misses some; the assay was immunoSEQ multiplex PCR. The sample has about 96,000 clones, about 90% seen once; the top ten hold around 1.6%. Study findings and constraints: Relative to CD4+, CD8+ T cells held more expanded clones on average.

The specimen was CD4+ or CD8+ T cells sorted from blood, collected in a trial of the OX40 agonist ivuxolimab. The chain carries TRBV2 and TRBJ1-2, with D unclear. The sequence was obtained from an adult with an advanced solid tumor such as melanoma, head and neck, liver or kidney cancer. The CDR3 sequence is CASTAVGYTF. CDR3 sequence (DNA): TGTGCCAGCACGGCGGTTGGCTACACCTTC.